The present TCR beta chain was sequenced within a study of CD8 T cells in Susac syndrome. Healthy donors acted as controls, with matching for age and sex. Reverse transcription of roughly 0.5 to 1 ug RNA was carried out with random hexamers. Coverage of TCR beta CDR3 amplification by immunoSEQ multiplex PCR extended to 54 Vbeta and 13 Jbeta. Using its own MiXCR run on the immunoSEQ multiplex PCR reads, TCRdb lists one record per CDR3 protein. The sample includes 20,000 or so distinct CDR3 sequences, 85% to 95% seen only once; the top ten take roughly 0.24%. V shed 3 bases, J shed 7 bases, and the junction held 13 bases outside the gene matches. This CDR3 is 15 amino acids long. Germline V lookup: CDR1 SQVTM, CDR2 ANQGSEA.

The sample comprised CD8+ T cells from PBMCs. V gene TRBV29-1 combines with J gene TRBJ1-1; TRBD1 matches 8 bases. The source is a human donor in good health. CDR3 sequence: CSVDWDGRGQGEAFF. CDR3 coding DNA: TGCAGCGTTGATTGGGACGGCAGGGGGCAAGGTGAAGCTTTCTTT.